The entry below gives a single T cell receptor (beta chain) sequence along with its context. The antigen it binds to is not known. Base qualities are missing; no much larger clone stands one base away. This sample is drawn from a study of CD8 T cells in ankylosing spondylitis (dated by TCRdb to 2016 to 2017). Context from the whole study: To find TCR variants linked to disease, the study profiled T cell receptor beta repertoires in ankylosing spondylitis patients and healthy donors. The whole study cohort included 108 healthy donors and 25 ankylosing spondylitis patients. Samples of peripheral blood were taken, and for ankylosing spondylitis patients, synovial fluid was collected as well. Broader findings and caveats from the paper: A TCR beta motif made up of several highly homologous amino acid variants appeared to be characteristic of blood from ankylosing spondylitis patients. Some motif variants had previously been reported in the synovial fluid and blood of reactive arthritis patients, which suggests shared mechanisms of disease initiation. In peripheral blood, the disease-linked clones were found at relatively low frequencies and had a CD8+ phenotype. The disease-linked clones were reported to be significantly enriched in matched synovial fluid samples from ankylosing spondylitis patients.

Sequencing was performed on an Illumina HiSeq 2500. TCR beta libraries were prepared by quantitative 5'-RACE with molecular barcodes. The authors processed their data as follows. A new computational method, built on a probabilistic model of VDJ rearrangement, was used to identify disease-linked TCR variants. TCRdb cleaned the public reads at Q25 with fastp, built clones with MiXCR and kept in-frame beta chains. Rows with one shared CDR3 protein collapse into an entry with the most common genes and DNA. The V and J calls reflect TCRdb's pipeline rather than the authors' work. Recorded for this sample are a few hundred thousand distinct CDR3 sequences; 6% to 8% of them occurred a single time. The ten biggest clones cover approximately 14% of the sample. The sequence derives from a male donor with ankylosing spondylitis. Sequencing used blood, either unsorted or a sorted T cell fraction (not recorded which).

The DNA reads as follows: TGTGCCAGCACCCGACTAGCGGGACCCTACAATGAGCAGTTCTTC. This codes for CASTRLAGPYNEQFF. The sequence is built from TRBV6-1 and TRBJ2-1; 11 junctional bases match TRBD2. V ends up 7 bases short and J 2 bases short, with an unmatched junction base count of 4. From a lookup of the germline V gene, CDR1 and CDR2 are MNHNS and SASEGT. The CDR3 goes from the cysteine to the phenylalanine over 15 residues. The DNA shown is the 45-base CDR3, in frame from base 1.